This T cell receptor (beta chain) is drawn from a study of cytomegalovirus exposure and HLA in healthy donors (dated by TCRdb to 2015 to 2018). Study-wide context: In an earlier analysis of approximately 500 of the donors, 276 Gb of sequence data and approximately 120 million unique TCR beta sequences from roughly 190 million T cells were reported. Roughly five DR-DQ haplotypes were treated as single units for association and clustering because of strong linkage in the cohort. The study used immunosequencing to profile the T cell repertoires of several hundred subjects and linked those repertoires to cytomegalovirus serostatus. Rather than drawing on any new phenotypic data, the later analysis identified candidate immune exposures from TCR beta sequences and the way those sequences occurred across donors. To study patterns of TCR occurrence, a later analysis re-analyzed previously published TCR beta repertoires from several hundred donors and added high-resolution HLA genotyping. Alongside the repertoire data, information on donor age, sex, ethnicity and CMV serostatus was compiled. Typing coverage differed by locus: A, B, C, DRB1 and DQB1 were typed in about 620-640 donors, DQA1 in about 500, DPA1 in some 600, and DPB1 in just under 490. Across 300 to 500 genotyped donors of the cohort, an average of about 240,000 unique TCR beta nucleotide sequences per donor were sequenced, and 15% to 20% of those sequences were non-productive. The study was designed to test whether signatures of past pathogen exposure could be identified by cataloging public T cell receptors. Every repertoire in the discovery cohort had been generated on one and the same sequencing platform. Of the roughly 400 genotyped donors, approximately 81% were placed in the genetic ancestry cluster associated with self-reported Caucasian donors. Roughly 310 gigabases of sequencing data and some 85 million unique TCR sequences were included in an early release covering around 600 HLA-typed donors. A later genetic analysis took genome-wide SNP genotypes for 398 of the 666 donors and used that subset as a discovery cohort. High-throughput TCR immunosequencing, statistical association of individual TCRs with disease status, and machine learning were combined to predict cytomegalovirus infection status. Besides the first cohort of 666 subjects, a separate validation cohort made up of 120 different subjects was used. Both class I and class II loci were covered by HLA typing, at four-digit resolution. An earlier analysis of a few hundred of the donors applied high-throughput TCR beta sequencing to assess whether each TCR beta V gene segment acted as functional or pseudogenic. On the study overall, not on this receptor specifically: A group of highly shared sequence variants was considered likely to be a technical artifact of the sequencing pipeline. A total of about 180 TCR beta chains were listed by the study as associated with cytomegalovirus. In a later analysis, TCR association rates were found to vary across HLA loci, with the most associated TCRs seen for DRB1 alleles and the fewest for HLA-C alleles. The cohort was sequenced for TCR beta chains only, and without alpha or paired-chain data the features that could be detected were limited. Some IMGT-functional V segments, including TRBV6-2 and TRBV6-3, could not be distinguished by the 87-base-pair reads and were therefore excluded. While some public TCRs were present in many individuals, most TCR sequences turned up only very rarely across donors. According to a later genetic analysis, donors in an Asian-associated ancestry cluster had fewer N-insertions in productive TCRs than the roughly 670-donor mean. A further reported finding was that TCR beta sequences accurately predicted the HLA-A and HLA-B alleles for most subjects in the first cohort. Several of the top co-occurrence clusters appeared to be linked to parvovirus B19, influenza, CMV and Epstein-Barr virus, according to a later analysis. Compared with equally common non-associated chains, HLA-associated TCR beta chains in a later analysis were more clonally expanded and had lower generation probabilities. Because counts were too low, 15 or so rarely observed V segments, including chromosome 9 orphons, were excluded from the earlier analysis of fewer than 650 of the donors. A later genetic analysis associated a missense DCLRE1C variant with V-gene and J-gene trimming of TCR beta chains, and an independent cohort replicated the association. For the cohort, immune exposure information was limited to CMV serostatus. The classifier was reported to diagnose cytomegalovirus status with high specificity and sensitivity in both the original and validation cohorts. The presence/absence analyses assumed that sequencing depth was roughly uniform across donors, and that assumption may not be true. It was suggested by the authors that the approach could potentially be generalized to other disease states and immunological phenotypes. Specific HLA alleles were associated with about 17,000 TCR beta sequences at a false discovery rate of 0.05 in a later analysis. A later analysis found that most CMV-associated TCR beta chains appeared HLA-restricted, with HLA associations seemingly driven largely by CMV exposure. Correlated functional status among segregating V segments might be attributable to linkage disequilibrium, but an unknown experimental factor could not be ruled out. In an earlier analysis of approximately 600 of the donors, most TCR beta V segments were observed in productive rearrangements about 90% or about 30% of the time, broadly matching IMGT annotations. HLA typing was unavailable for some donors at each locus, so association tests used only the typed subset. A few of the identified cytomegalovirus-associated TCR beta chains were confirmed in vitro to be specific for cytomegalovirus antigens. When HLA alleles, especially DR and DQ, strongly co-occurred, TCR associations were difficult to assign to individual alleles.

Library preparation employed the immunoSEQ multiplex PCR assay. A mixture of 60 forward primers for TCR Vbeta segments and 13 reverse primers for TCR Jbeta segments was used in the multiplex PCR. A multiplex PCR assay on genomic DNA amplified the CDR3 region of rearranged TCR beta genes. Amplified TCR beta libraries were sequenced as 87-base-pair reads on the Illumina HiSeq System. In the original analysis: A later analysis counted some 80 million unique TCR beta chains across the 700 or so repertoires, and 10 million to 11 million of these chains were shared by at least two donors. To remove PCR and sequencing errors, raw reads were error-corrected and collapsed into unique sequences using a nearest-neighbor algorithm that merged closely related sequences. Alignment of CDR3 sequences to IMGT reference sequences was used to assign V, D and J gene segments. For a sequence to be retained, a match of at least six nucleotides to both a V gene segment and a J gene segment was required. Rearrangements were called productive when the CDR3 lacked stop codons and stayed in frame with V and J; all others were non-productive. Following IMGT convention, CDR3 was defined as the stretch from the second conserved V-encoded cysteine to the conserved J-encoded phenylalanine. The earlier analysis of roughly 590 of the donors excluded any sequence lacking an unambiguous match to a single V gene segment. In an earlier analysis of around 590 of the donors, a V segment was called functional when productive rearrangements were above 56.7%, and segregating when the standard deviation between donors exceeded 5%. A statistical classification framework was developed to diagnose cytomegalovirus status using the catalog of TCR beta chain sequences. V and J gene assignment, in a later analysis, came from comparing TCR nucleotide sequences with IMGT/GENE-DB human TR gene sequences. A later analysis assigned CDR3 sequences and most-parsimonious VDJ recombination scenarios with the TCRdist pipeline. In a later analysis, each TCR beta chain was defined by its CDR3 amino acid sequence together with its V-gene family, and reads lacking a unique V-gene family were excluded. A later analysis removed over 500 highly shared, low-generation-probability nucleotide sequences to deal with suspected cross-contamination and a sequencing artifact. In a later analysis, a clonal expansion index for each public chain was calculated from normalized within-repertoire ranks of inferred template counts. A later analysis computed generation probabilities with a VDJ recombination model fitted to out-of-frame rearrangements, and checked the results against IGoR. Hypergeometric tests were used in a later analysis to score TCR-TCR, TCR-HLA and TCR-CMV co-occurrence, with a repertoire-size bias correction applied to the TCR pairs. False discovery rates were estimated in a later analysis by permuting HLA or CMV assignments 20 times. In a later analysis, co-occurring TCRs were grouped using DBSCAN, and TCRdist sequence similarity was added for clustering within HLA-allele-positive subsets. For co-occurrence clustering, repertoires with fewer than 30,000 or more than 120,000 public chains were excluded, along with four to six repertoires with anomalous nucleotide sharing. In its TCRdb copy, this immuneACCESS table keeps in-frame sequences only and misses some clones. Where compared with another copy, unresolved V genes explain less than half of these, and the others have no known cause. That table gives V, J and clone size, and the DNA gave D and trimming. The sample yields about 180,000 clones; 75% to 90% were counted once. The ten biggest clones cover around 1.4% of the sample.

The cohort was made up of 650 to 700 healthy bone marrow donors. At the time of sampling, all cohort members were nominally healthy, though unrecorded immune exposures were likely present. The donor was CMV seropositive and belonged to the group of 250 to 350 seropositive cohort members. Every donor gave a peripheral blood sample, and the peripheral blood mononuclear cells from that sample were used for TCR beta sequencing. Genomic DNA was extracted from the blood cell samples with the Qiagen DNeasy Blood Extraction Kit. As to this clone: It lacks a known antigen. No much larger clonotype is one base removed from it; base qualities were not supplied.

The V end loses 1 base and the J end loses 4 bases, and a stretch of 13 bases separates them. CDR1 LGHNA and CDR2 YNFKEQ are derived from the germline V gene. The CDR3 contains 15 residues, cysteine and phenylalanine counted. Solely the CDR3 DNA is kept, with 45 bases framed from the first base. The sequence is built from TRBV4-2 and TRBJ1-2, with no D gene named confidently. The sample comprised PBMCs. This clonotype was sampled from a girl aged 10 to 17 in good health and CMV-seropositive. The nucleotides read TGTGCCAGCAGCCAAGGAAGGGAGCGACCCTATGGCTACACCTTC. It translates to CASSQGRERPYGYTF.